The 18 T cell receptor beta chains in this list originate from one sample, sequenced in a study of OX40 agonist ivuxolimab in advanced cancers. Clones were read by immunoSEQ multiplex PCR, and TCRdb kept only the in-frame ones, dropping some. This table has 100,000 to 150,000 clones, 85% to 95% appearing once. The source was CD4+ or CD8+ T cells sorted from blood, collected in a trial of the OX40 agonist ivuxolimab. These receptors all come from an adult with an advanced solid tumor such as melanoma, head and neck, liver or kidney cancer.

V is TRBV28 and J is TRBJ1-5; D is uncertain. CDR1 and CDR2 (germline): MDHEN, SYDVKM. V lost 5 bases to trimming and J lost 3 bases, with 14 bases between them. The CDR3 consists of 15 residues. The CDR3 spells CASSLLTPNNQPQHF. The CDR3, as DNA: TGTGCCAGCAGTCTTCTTACTCCCAACAATCAGCCCCAGCATTTT.

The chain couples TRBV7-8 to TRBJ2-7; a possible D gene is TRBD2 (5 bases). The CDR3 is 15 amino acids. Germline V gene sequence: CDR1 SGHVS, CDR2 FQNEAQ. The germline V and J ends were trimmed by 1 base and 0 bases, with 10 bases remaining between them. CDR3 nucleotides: TGTGCCAGCAGCTTAGGACTGGGGAGCTCCTACGAGCAGTACTTC. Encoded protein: CASSLGLGSSYEQYF.

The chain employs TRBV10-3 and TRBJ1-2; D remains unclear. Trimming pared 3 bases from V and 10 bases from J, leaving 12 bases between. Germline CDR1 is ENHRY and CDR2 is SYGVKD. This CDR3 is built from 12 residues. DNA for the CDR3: TGTGCCATCAGTGACACTCAGGCTATCTACACCTTC. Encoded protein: CAISDTQAIYTF.

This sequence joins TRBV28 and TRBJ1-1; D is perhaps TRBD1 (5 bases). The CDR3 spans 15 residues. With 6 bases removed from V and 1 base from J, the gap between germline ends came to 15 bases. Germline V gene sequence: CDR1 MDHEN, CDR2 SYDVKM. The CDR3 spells CASRPSGGGNTEAFF. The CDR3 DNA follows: TGTGCCAGCAGGCCCTCCGGGGGAGGGAACACTGAAGCTTTCTTT.

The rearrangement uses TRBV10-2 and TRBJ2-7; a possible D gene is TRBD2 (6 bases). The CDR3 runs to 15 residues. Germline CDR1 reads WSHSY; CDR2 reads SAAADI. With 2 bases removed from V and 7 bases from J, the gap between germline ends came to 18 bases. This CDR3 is CASSERRGTVLEQYF. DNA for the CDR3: TGCGCCAGCAGTGAGAGGAGGGGAACGGTGCTAGAGCAGTACTTC.

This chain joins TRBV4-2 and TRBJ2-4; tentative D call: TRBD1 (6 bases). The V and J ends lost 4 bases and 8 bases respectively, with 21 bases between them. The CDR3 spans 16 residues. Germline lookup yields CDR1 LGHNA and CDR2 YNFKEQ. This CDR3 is CASSPSRTERPDIQYF. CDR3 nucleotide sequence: TGTGCCAGCAGCCCCTCGAGGACAGAACGACCTGACATTCAGTACTTC.

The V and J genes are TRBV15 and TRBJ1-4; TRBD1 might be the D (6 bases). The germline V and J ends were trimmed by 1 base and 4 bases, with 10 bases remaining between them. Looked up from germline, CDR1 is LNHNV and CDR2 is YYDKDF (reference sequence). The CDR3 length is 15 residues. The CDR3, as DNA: TGTGCCACCAGCAGAGGTACAGGGCTTAATGAAAAACTGTTTTTT. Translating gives CATSRGTGLNEKLFF.

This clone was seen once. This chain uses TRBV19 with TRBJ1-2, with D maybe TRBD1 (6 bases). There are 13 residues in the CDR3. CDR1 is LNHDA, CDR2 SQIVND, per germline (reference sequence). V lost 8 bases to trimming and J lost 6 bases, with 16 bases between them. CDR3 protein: CASFSFGGNGYTF. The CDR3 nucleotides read TGTGCCAGTTTTTCCTTCGGGGGCAATGGCTACACCTTC.

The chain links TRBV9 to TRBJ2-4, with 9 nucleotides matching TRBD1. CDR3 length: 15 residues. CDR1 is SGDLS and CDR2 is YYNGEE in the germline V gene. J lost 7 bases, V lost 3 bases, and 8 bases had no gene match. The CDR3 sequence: CASSAGQGTWNIQYF. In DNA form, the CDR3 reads TGTGCCAGCAGCGCCGGACAGGGGACATGGAACATTCAGTACTTC.

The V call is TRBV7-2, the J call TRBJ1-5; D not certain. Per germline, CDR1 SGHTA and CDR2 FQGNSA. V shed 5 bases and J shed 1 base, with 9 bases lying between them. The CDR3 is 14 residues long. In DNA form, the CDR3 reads TGTGCCAGCAGCCCCCATGGGAGCAATCAGCCCCAGCATTTT. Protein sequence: CASSPHGSNQPQHF. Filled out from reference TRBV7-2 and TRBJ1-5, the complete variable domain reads GAGVSQSPSNKVTEKGKDVELRCDPISGHTALYWYRQSLGQGLEFLIYFQGNSAPDKSGLPSDRFSAERTGGSVSTLTIQRTQQEDSAVYLCASSPHGSNQPQHFGDGTRLSIL.

The CDR3 nucleotides are TGTGCCAGCAGCGCGTCGGGGGATGGCTACACCTTC. This codes for CASSASGDGYTF. The V and J genes are TRBV9 and TRBJ1-2; the D gene is possibly TRBD1 (5 bases). The V end was cut by 3 bases, the J end by 6 bases, with 9 bases between. The V gene's germline CDR1 is SGDLS and CDR2 YYNGEE. This CDR3 is 12 amino acids long.

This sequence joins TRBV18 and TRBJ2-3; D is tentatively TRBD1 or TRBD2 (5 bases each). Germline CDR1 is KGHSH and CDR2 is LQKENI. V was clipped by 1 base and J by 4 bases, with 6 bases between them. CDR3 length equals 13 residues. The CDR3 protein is CASSPLGADTQYF. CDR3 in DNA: TGTGCCAGCTCACCACTGGGGGCAGATACGCAGTATTTT.

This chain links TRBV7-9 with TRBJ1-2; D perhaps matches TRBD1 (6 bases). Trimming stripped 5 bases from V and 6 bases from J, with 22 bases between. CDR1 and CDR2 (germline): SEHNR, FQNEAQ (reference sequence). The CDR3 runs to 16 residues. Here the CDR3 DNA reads TGTGCCAGCAGCCCGCCAGAGGGTGCCAGGGGCCATGGCTACACCTTC. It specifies CASSPPEGARGHGYTF.

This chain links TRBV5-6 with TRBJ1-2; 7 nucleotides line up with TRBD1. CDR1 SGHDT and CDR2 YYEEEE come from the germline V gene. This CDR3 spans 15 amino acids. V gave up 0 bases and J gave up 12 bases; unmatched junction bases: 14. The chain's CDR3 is CASSLANKVRGLNTF. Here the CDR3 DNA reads TGTGCCAGCAGCTTGGCCAACAAAGTCAGGGGGTTAAACACCTTC.

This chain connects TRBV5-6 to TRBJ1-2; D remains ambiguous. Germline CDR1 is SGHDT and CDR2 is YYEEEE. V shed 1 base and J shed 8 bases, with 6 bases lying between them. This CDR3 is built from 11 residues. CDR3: CASSLYEGYTF. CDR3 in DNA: TGTGCCAGCAGCTTGTACGAAGGCTACACCTTC.

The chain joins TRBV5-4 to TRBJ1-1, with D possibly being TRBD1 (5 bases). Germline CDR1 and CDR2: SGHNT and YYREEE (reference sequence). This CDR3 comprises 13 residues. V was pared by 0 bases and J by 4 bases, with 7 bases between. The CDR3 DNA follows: TGTGCCAGCAGCTTGGAAGGGGTCACTGAAGCTTTCTTT. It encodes CASSLEGVTEAFF.

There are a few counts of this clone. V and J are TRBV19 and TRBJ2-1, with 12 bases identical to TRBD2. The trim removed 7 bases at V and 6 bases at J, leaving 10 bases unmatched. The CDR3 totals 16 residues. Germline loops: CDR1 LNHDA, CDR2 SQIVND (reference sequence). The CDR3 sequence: CASKTSGSAGGNEQFF. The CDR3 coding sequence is TGTGCCAGTAAGACTAGCGGGAGTGCGGGAGGCAATGAGCAGTTCTTC. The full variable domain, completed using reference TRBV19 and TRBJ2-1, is DGGITQSPKYLFRKEGQNVTLSCEQNLNHDAMYWYRQDPGQGLRLIYYSQIVNDFQKGDIAEGYSVSREKKESFPLTVTSAQKNPTAFYLCASKTSGSAGGNEQFFGPGTRLTVL.

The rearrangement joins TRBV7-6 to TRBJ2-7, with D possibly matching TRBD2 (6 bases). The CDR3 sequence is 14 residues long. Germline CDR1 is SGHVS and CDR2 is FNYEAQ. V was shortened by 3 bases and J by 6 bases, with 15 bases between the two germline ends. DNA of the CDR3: TGTGCCAGCAGCTTCGCCCGGCTGGGAGGCGAGCAGTACTTC. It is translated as CASSFARLGGEQYF.